Presented here are 27 T cell receptor beta chains from one specimen sequenced in a study of blood T cell repertoires in COVID-19 (TCRdb year 2020). The library was made by the immunoSEQ multiplex PCR assay. TCRdb took over this immuneACCESS table, retaining in-frame rearrangements with V and J assigned. Such tables are incomplete; in checked studies, under half of the missing clones stem from an unresolved V gene, and the remainder is unexplained. This sample comprises under 200,000 clones, roughly 86% of them detected only once. In total, the top ten clones hold approximately 7% of the sample. Sequencing was done on a sample of peripheral blood. Source of these receptors: a man aged 45-60 years with active or convalescent COVID-19.

V and J are TRBV6-6 and TRBJ2-3; TRBD1 is a possible D gene (6 bases). The CDR3 loop spans 14 amino acids. Germline lookup yields CDR1 MNHNY and CDR2 SVGAGI (reference sequence). V shed 2 bases and J shed 7 bases, with 13 bases lying between them. The CDR3 spells CASSYEQGHYTQYF. The CDR3, as DNA: TGTGCCAGCAGTTACGAACAGGGCCATTATACGCAGTATTTT.

The CDR3 region has the DNA TGTGCCAGCAGCACCATAGCCAAGGATGAGCAGTTCTTC. Its protein product is CASSTIAKDEQFF. J is TRBJ2-1 and V is TRBV9, with D unresolved. In germline, CDR1 is SGDLS, CDR2 YYNGEE. Trimming shortened V by 4 bases and J by 8 bases, and 13 bases separated the two germline ends. This CDR3 comprises 13 residues.

This sequence joins TRBV27 and TRBJ2-7, with 8 nucleotides matching TRBD1. The CDR3 runs to 19 residues. Per the germline V gene, CDR1 is MNHEY and CDR2 is SMNVEV (reference sequence). The trim removed 5 bases at V and 0 bases at J, leaving 18 bases unmatched. Written as DNA, the CDR3 is TGTGCCAGCAGTCTTGCCGGGACAGGCTCCCTGCGTTACTCCTACGAGCAGTACTTC. Translation: CASSLAGTGSLRYSYEQYF.

The chain recombines TRBV6-2 or TRBV6-3 with TRBJ2-3; 7 bases are shared with TRBD1. The CDR3 extends over 16 amino acids. The J segment lost 0 bases and the V segment lost 0 bases, leaving 3 bases of the junction unmatched. In germline, CDR1 is MNHEY, CDR2 SVGEGT. CDR3 nucleotide sequence: TGTGCCAGCAGTTACTCGGACAGGCTTAGCACAGATACGCAGTATTTT. Residues: CASSYSDRLSTDTQYF.

CDR3 sequence: CASSQDPGGGSTDTQYF. CDR3 nucleotides: TGTGCCAGCAGCCAAGATCCCGGGGGGGGGTCCACAGATACGCAGTATTTT. The chain uses TRBV4-2 and TRBJ2-3, with TRBD2 matching over 8 bases. CDR1 LGHNA and CDR2 YNFKEQ come from the germline V gene. This CDR3 has 17 residues. V dropped 0 bases and J dropped 2; count of bases not matched to a gene: 7.

The chain is built from TRBV5-1 and TRBJ2-1; 7 bases map to TRBD2. This CDR3 has 16 residues. In germline, CDR1 is SGHRS, CDR2 YFSETQ. V dropped 0 bases and J dropped 7; count of bases not matched to a gene: 10. The CDR3 is CASSLETSNRGNEQFF. The CDR3 DNA is TGCGCCAGCAGCTTGGAGACTAGCAACCGAGGGAATGAGCAGTTCTTC.

The chain recombines TRBV6-5 with TRBJ2-7; 7 nucleotides agree with TRBD2. Germline CDR1 is MNHEY and CDR2 is SVGAGI. Losses at the gene ends were 6 bases for V and 7 bases for J; bases not matched to a gene: 12. The CDR3 has 14 residues. The CDR3 nucleotides read TGTGCCAGCAGCCTTGAGGGTGAGCGGGGAGAGCAGTACTTC. It specifies CASSLEGERGEQYF.

This clone was recorded once. The chain recombines TRBV27 with TRBJ1-3; the match to TRBD1 covers 7 bases. CDR1 is MNHEY and CDR2 is SMNVEV in the germline V gene (reference sequence). This CDR3 has 14 residues. The V gene end was trimmed by 4 bases and the J gene end by 1 base; junction bases not matched to a gene: 1. The DNA of the CDR3 is TGTGCCAGCAGTTCGACAGGGTCTGGAAACACCATATATTTT. It encodes CASSSTGSGNTIYF.

The chain employs TRBV24-1 and TRBJ2-7; the D gene is possibly TRBD1 (5 bases). The CDR3 is 13 amino acids. The V gene lost 4 bases and the J gene lost 4 bases, with 10 bases spanning the gap. In germline, CDR1 is KGHDR, CDR2 SFDVKD. CDR3 sequence: CATSETPGYEQYF. The CDR3 DNA follows: TGTGCCACCAGTGAGACACCAGGGTACGAGCAGTACTTC.

The V call is TRBV24-1, the J call TRBJ2-3; 7 bases fit TRBD1. The CDR3 is 16 residues long. J was trimmed by 2 bases and V by 3 bases; bases with no gene match: 7. CDR1 is KGHDR, CDR2 SFDVKD, per germline. The CDR3 region has the DNA TGTGCCACCAGTGATCCGGGACAGAGAATCACAGATACGCAGTATTTT. It specifies CATSDPGQRITDTQYF.

The J gene is TRBJ2-2, the V gene TRBV9; perhaps TRBD2 as D (6 bases). With 0 bases removed from V and 2 bases from J, the gap between germline ends came to 8 bases. This CDR3 comprises 15 residues. The germline V gene encodes CDR1 SGDLS and CDR2 YYNGEE. DNA of the CDR3: TGTGCCAGCAGCGTAGAGCGGGCAAACACCGGGGAGCTGTTTTTT. As protein: CASSVERANTGELFF.

The chain carries TRBV7-9 and TRBJ1-3, with 7 nucleotides matching TRBD1. CDR1 and CDR2 from the germline V gene are SEHNR and FQNEAQ (reference sequence). V lost 5 bases and J lost 0; bases outside the gene matches: 10. The CDR3 contains 17 residues. The CDR3, as DNA: TGTGCCAGCAGCCCGCGGACAGGCCTAGACTCTGGAAACACCATATATTTT. It encodes CASSPRTGLDSGNTIYF.

The chain joins TRBV27 to TRBJ1-5; TRBD1 matches at 7 bases. Germline V lookup: CDR1 MNHEY, CDR2 SMNVEV (reference sequence). The CDR3 has 15 amino acids. V lost 6 bases and J lost 2; bases outside the gene matches: 7. The chain's CDR3 is CASRLQGLGNQPQHF. The CDR3 nucleotides are TGTGCCAGCAGGTTACAGGGGCTCGGCAATCAGCCCCAGCATTTT.

The chain recombines TRBV7-2 with TRBJ2-1; possibly TRBD2 for D (5 bases). Deletions cut 1 base from V and 0 bases from J, with 7 bases between. CDR3 length: 15 amino acids. Looked up from germline, CDR1 is SGHTA and CDR2 is FQGNSA. The CDR3 nucleotides read TGTGCCAGCAGCTTAGAAGGGAGCTCCTACAATGAGCAGTTCTTC. Protein sequence: CASSLEGSSYNEQFF.

The V gene is TRBV2, the J gene TRBJ1-2; 8 bases are shared with TRBD1. The length of the CDR3 is 14 residues. Unmatched junction bases numbered 10, after V lost 7 bases and J lost 6 bases. Germline assignment: CDR1 SNHLY and CDR2 FYNNEI. This CDR3 is CASNLQAGGHGYTF. The CDR3 DNA reads as TGTGCCAGCAATCTCCAAGCAGGGGGCCATGGCTACACCTTC.

V gene TRBV5-1 combines with J gene TRBJ2-2, with 10 nucleotides matching TRBD1. Germline V gives CDR1 SGHRS, CDR2 YFSETQ. This CDR3 contains 19 residues. V dropped 3 bases and J dropped 4; count of bases not matched to a gene: 15. CDR3 in DNA: TGCGCCAGCAGCTCTTTACGAGACAGGGGGCCCGGGGGCACCGGGGAGCTGTTTTTT. This translates into CASSSLRDRGPGGTGELFF. The whole variable domain, filled in from reference TRBV5-1 and TRBJ2-2, reads KAGVTQTPRYLIKTRGQQVTLSCSPISGHRSVSWYQQTPGQGLQFLFEYFSETQRNKGNFPGRFSGRQFSNSRSEMNVSTLELGDSALYLCASSSLRDRGPGGTGELFFGEGSRLTVL.

The rearrangement links TRBV4-1 to TRBJ1-1; possible D gene TRBD1, 5 bases. The CDR3 contains 15 residues. Germline V lookup: CDR1 MGHRA, CDR2 YSYEKL. Trimming cost V 2 bases and J 0 bases, with 10 bases left between them. CDR3 in DNA: TGCGCCAGCAGCCAATCGGGACTCATGAACACTGAAGCTTTCTTT. Translating it yields CASSQSGLMNTEAFF.

V is TRBV23-1 and J is TRBJ1-5, with 10 bases fitting TRBD1. TRBV23-1 falls under the ORF class, with uncertain function. V shed 2 bases and J 0 bases; nucleotides not matched to a gene: 16. The CDR3 contains 21 residues. The CDR3 spells CASSQGARVGTGAYSNQPQHF. Written as DNA, the CDR3 is TGCGCCAGCAGTCAAGGGGCTAGGGTCGGGACAGGGGCCTATAGCAATCAGCCCCAGCATTTT.

The chain carries TRBV6-5 and TRBJ2-4, with TRBD2 matching 7 bases. Germline CDR1 and CDR2: MNHEY and SVGAGI. J gave up 6 bases and V 2 bases, and 7 bases lay outside the gene matches. The CDR3 contains 15 residues. CDR3 bases: TGTGCCAGCAGTTACCCTCGGGCGGGAGTAAACATTCAGTACTTC. Translating it yields CASSYPRAGVNIQYF.

The V and J genes are TRBV2 and TRBJ2-7, with TRBD2 matching 7 bases. The germline CDR1 and CDR2 sequences are SNHLY and FYNNEI. CDR3 length: 14 amino acids. Trimming took 7 bases from V and 6 from J; bases not matched to a gene: 12. CDR3: CASKPLATWGEQYF. Here the CDR3 DNA reads TGTGCCAGCAAACCACTAGCGACTTGGGGCGAGCAGTACTTC.

The chain has TRBV7-2 and TRBJ2-1; 7 bases align to TRBD1. The CDR3 is made up of 18 amino acids. Germline V lookup: CDR1 SGHTA, CDR2 FQGNSA. Trimming took 2 bases from V and 2 from J; bases not matched to a gene: 12. CDR3 in amino acids: CASSLRPDRVGPYNEQFF. The CDR3 DNA follows: TGTGCCAGCAGCTTACGACCCGACAGGGTAGGACCCTACAATGAGCAGTTCTTC.

The chain links TRBV5-3 to TRBJ1-1; no clear D gene. TRBV5-3 has ORF status, its function being uncertain. V was cut by 1 base and J by 1 base, with 11 bases left in between. This CDR3 comprises 15 residues. The CDR3 protein is CARSLPPRANTEAFF. As DNA, the CDR3 is TGTGCCAGAAGCTTGCCCCCGAGGGCGAACACTGAAGCTTTCTTT.

This clone was picked up a small number of times. The V and J genes are TRBV18 and TRBJ2-3; D perhaps matches TRBD2 (6 bases). The CDR3 is 14 residues long. V lost 2 bases and J lost 2, with 8 bases in between. Germline assignment: CDR1 KGHSH and CDR2 LQKENI. The CDR3, as DNA: TGTGCCAGCTCACCATCGGGACTCACAGATACGCAGTATTTT. This codes for CASSPSGLTDTQYF.

The chain is built from TRBV5-1 and TRBJ2-5, with no clear D. Germline CDR1 is SGHRS and CDR2 is YFSETQ. The length of the CDR3 is 12 residues. V was pared by 4 bases and J by 4 bases, with 8 bases between. The DNA for the CDR3 is TGCGCCAGCAGCCTCGGGTCAGAGACCCAGTACTTC. Translating gives CASSLGSETQYF.

The table lists this clone with a count of one. One end of the junction fails to match germline, which may point to a read error. This chain connects TRBV7-7 to TRBJ2-1; TRBD2 is a possible D gene (8 bases). The CDR3 runs 16 residues. Germline-derived CDR1 and CDR2 are SSHAT and FNYEAQ (reference sequence). CDR3 DNA: TGTGCTAGCAGCTTAGGGGGCGGGAGGAGTGTGGATGAGCAGTTCTTC. It specifies CASSLGGGRSVDEQFF. Variable domain in full (rest from reference TRBV7-7 and TRBJ2-1): GAGVSQSPRYKVTKRGQDVTLRCDPISSHATLYWYQQALGQGPEFLTYFNYEAQPDKSGLPSDRFSAERPEGSISTLTIQRTEQRDSAMYRCASSLGGGRSVDEQFFGPGTRLTVL.

The V gene is TRBV12-3 or TRBV12-4, the J gene TRBJ2-2; D remains unclear. This CDR3 has 11 amino acids. The germline V and J ends were trimmed by 7 bases and 3 bases, with 3 bases remaining between them. CDR3 nucleotides: TGTGCCAGCACCTACACCGGGGAGCTGTTTTTT. Protein product: CASTYTGELFF.

The chain combines TRBV27 with TRBJ1-6, with a tentative D call TRBD1 (5 bases). The length of the CDR3 is 15 residues. Trimming pared 3 bases from V and 6 bases from J, leaving 12 bases between. CDR1 MNHEY and CDR2 SMNVEV come from the germline V gene (reference sequence). As DNA, the CDR3 is TGTGCCAGCAGTTTGTCGACCAGGGTTAATTCACCCCTCCACTTT. Amino acid sequence: CASSLSTRVNSPLHF.